This paragraph reports one TCR beta chain. Antigen unknown. A second PCR of about 6 to 12 cycles used a sample-barcoded 5' primer and a J-beta primer mix. The template-switch adaptor, which had 12 random nucleotides, put a tag on each cDNA molecule. Each of the samples gave a minimum of 3 million paired-end reads that contained CDR3. MiXCR, applied by TCRdb to the 5' RACE reads, yields one record per CDR3 protein. The sample has 1.2 million to 1.5 million distinct CDR3 sequences, 55% to 75% seen once. This entry is derived from a study of blood T cells in healthy people across ages. The study, taken as a whole, reports: Roughly linear age-related decline in beta diversity appeared, significant by age about 40.

The CDR3 runs 13 residues. V lost 3 bases, J lost 7 bases, and 15 bases lay in between. Germline V gene data show CDR1 as DFQATT and CDR2 as SNEGSKA (reference sequence). Every sample yielded at least 6 million isolated PBMCs. The chain couples TRBV20-1 to TRBJ1-2, with D uncertain. The TCR originated in a man aged 18-30 years in good health. Sequencing was carried out using blood. The CDR3 protein is CSARNPFGGGYTF. The CDR3 bases are TGCAGTGCTAGGAACCCCTTTGGAGGTGGCTACACCTTC.